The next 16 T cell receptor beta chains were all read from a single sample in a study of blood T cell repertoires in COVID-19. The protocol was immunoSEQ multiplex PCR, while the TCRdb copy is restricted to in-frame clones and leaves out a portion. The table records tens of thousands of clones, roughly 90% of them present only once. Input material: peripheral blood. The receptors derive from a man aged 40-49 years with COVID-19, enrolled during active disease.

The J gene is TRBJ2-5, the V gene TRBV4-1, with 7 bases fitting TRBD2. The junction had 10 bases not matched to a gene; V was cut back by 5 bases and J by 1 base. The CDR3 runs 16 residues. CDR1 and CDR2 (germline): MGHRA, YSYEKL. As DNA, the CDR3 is TGCGCCAGCAGCAGCCAATGGACGGGGGGCCAAGAGACCCAGTACTTC. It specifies CASSSQWTGGQETQYF.

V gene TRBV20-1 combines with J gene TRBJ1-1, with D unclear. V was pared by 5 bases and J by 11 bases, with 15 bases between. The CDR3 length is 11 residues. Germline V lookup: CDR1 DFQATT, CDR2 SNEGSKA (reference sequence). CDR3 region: CSAPVGQAAFF. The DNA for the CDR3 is TGCAGTGCTCCAGTAGGCCAGGCGGCTTTCTTT.

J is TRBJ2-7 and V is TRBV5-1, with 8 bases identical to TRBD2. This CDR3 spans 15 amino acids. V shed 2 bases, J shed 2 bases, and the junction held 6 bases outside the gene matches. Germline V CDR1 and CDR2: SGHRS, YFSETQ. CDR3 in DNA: TGCGCCAGCAGCTTTGTTAGCGGGGCCGCCTACGAGCAGTACTTC. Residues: CASSFVSGAAYEQYF.

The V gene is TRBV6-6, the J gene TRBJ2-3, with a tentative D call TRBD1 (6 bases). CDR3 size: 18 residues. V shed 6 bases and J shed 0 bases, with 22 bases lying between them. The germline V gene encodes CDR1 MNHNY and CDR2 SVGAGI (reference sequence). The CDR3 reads CASSRPSPSTGSTDTQYF. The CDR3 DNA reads TGTGCCAGCAGCCGACCGTCTCCCTCGACAGGTAGCACAGATACGCAGTATTTT.

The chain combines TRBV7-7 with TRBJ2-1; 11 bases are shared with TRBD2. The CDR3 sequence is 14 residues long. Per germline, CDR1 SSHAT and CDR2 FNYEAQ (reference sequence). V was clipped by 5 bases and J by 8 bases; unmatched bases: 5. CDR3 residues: CASSPTSGGYEQFF. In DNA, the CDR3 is TGTGCCAGCAGCCCAACTAGCGGGGGCTATGAGCAGTTCTTC. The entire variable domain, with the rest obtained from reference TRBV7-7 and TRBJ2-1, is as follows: GAGVSQSPRYKVTKRGQDVTLRCDPISSHATLYWYQQALGQGPEFLTYFNYEAQPDKSGLPSDRFSAERPEGSISTLTIQRTEQRDSAMYRCASSPTSGGYEQFFGPGTRLTVL.

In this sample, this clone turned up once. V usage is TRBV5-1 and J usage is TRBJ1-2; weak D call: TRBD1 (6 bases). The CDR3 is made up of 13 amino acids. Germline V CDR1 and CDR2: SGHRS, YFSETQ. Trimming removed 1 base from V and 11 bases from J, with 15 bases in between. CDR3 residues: CASSLQGTYLYTF. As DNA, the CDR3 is TGCGCCAGCAGCTTGCAGGGGACATATCTATACACCTTC.

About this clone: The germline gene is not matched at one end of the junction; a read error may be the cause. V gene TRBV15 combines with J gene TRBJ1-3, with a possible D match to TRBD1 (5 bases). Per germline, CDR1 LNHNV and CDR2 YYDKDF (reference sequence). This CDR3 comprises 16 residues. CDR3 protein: CATSRDKSGTGNTIYF. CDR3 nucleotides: TGTGCCACCAGCAGAGATAAGTCGGGGACTGGCAACACCATATATTTT.

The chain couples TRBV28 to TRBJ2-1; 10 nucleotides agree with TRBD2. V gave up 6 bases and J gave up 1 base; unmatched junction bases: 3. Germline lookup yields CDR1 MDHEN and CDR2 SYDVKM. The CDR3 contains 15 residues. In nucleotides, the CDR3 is TGTGCCAGCAGACCAGCGGGGGGGTCCTACAATGAGCAGTTCTTC. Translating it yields CASRPAGGSYNEQFF.

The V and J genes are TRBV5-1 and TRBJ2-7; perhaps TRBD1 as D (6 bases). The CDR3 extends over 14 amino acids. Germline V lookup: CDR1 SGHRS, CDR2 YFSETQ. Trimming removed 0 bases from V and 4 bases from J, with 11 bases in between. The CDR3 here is CASSLVQGTYEQYF. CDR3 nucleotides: TGCGCCAGCAGCTTGGTGCAGGGGACGTACGAGCAGTACTTC. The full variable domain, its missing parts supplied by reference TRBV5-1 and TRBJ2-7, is KAGVTQTPRYLIKTRGQQVTLSCSPISGHRSVSWYQQTPGQGLQFLFEYFSETQRNKGNFPGRFSGRQFSNSRSEMNVSTLELGDSALYLCASSLVQGTYEQYFGPGTRLTVT.

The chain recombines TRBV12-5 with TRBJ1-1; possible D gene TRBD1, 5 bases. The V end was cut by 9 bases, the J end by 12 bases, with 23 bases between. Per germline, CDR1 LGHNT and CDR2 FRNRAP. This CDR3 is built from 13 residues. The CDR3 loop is CASAFSDTLVTFF. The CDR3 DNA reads TGTGCTAGCGCCTTCTCGGACACTCTGGTAACTTTCTTT. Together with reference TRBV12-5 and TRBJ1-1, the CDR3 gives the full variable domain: DARVTQTPRHKVTEMGQEVTMRCQPILGHNTVFWYRQTMMQGLELLAYFRNRAPLDDSGMPKDRFSAEMPDATLATLKIQPSEPRDSAVYFCASAFSDTLVTFFGQGTRLTVV.

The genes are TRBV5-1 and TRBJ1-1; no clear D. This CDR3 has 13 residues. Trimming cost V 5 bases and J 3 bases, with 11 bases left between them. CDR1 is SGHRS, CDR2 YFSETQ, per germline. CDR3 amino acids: CASRELTDTEAFF. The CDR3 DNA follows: TGCGCCAGCAGGGAGCTCACGGACACTGAAGCTTTCTTT.

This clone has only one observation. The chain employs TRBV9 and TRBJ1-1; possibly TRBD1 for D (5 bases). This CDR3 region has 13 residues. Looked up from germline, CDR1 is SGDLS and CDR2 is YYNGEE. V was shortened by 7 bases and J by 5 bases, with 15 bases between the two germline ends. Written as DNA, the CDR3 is TGTGCCAGCGGGCGGGGGGACGGGACTGAAGCTTTCTTT. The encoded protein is CASGRGDGTEAFF.

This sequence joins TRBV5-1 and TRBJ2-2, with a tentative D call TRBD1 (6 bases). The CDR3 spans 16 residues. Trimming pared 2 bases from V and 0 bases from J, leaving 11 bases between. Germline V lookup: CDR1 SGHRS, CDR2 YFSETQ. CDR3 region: CASSFGQIANTGELFF. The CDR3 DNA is TGCGCCAGCAGCTTTGGACAGATCGCGAACACCGGGGAGCTGTTTTTT.

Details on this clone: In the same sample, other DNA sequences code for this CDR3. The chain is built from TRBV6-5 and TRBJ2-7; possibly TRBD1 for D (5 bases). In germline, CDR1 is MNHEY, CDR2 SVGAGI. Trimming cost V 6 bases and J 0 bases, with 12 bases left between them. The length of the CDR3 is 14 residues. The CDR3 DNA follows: TGTGCCAGCAGACTTACAGGTAGCTCCTACGAGCAGTACTTC. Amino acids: CASRLTGSSYEQYF.

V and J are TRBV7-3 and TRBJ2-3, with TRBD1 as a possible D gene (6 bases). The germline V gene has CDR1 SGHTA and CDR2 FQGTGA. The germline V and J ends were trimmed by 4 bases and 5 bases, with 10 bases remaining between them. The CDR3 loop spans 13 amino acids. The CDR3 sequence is CASSWTEGDTQYF. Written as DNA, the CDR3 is TGTGCCAGCAGCTGGACAGAGGGAGATACGCAGTATTTT.

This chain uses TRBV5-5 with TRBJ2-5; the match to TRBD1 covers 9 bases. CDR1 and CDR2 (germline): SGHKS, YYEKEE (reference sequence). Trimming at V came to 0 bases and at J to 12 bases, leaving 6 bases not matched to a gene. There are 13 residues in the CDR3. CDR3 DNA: TGTGCCAGCAGCTTGGAGGGACAGGGATACGAGTACTTC. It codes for CASSLEGQGYEYF.